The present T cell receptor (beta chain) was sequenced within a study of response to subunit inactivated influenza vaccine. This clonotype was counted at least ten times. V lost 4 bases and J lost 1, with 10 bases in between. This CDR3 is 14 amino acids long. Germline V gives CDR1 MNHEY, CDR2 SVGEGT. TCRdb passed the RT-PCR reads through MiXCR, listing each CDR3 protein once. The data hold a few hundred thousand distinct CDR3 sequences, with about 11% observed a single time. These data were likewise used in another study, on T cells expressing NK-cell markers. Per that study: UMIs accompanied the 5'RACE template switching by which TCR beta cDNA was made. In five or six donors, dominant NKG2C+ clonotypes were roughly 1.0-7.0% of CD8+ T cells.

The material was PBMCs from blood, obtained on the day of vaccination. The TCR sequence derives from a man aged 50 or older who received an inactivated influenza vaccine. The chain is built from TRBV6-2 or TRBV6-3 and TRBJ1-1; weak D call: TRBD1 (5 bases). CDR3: CASSSHTGNTEAFF. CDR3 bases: TGTGCCAGCAGTTCCCACACAGGGAACACTGAAGCTTTCTTT.